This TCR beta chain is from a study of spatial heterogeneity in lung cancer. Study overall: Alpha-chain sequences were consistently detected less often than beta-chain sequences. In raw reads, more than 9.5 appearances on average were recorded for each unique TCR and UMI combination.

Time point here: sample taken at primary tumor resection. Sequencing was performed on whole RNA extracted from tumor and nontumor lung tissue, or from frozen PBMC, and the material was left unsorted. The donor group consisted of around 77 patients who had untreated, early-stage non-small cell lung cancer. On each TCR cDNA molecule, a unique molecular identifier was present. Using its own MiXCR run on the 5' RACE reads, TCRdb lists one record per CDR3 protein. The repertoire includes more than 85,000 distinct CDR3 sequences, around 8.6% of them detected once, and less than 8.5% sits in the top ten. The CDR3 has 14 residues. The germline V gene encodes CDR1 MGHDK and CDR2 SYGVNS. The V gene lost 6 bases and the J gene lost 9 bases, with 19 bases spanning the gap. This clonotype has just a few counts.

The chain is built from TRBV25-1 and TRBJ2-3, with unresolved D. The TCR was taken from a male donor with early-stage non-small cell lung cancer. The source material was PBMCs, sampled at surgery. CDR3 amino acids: CASSYEGRLKTQYF. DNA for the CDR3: TGTGCCAGCAGCTACGAAGGGCGTCTGAAAACGCAGTATTTT.